The 30 T cell receptor beta chains in this list originate from one sample, sequenced in a study of radiotherapy plus CTLA-4 blockade in lung cancer. Libraries were prepared by immunoSEQ multiplex PCR; TCRdb keeps only in-frame clonotypes and omits some of them. The sample has more than 25,000 clones; 70% to 85% are singletons. This specimen consisted of peripheral blood, obtained from a patient treated with radiotherapy plus ipilimumab. The receptors were gathered from a human donor with non-small cell lung cancer who had stable disease on radiotherapy plus ipilimumab.

The chain has TRBV4-3 and TRBJ1-4, with TRBD1 matching over 9 bases. This CDR3 is built from 15 residues. After removal of 4 bases from V and 6 bases from J, the junction contained 6 bases not matched to a gene. Germline CDR1 and CDR2: LGHNA and YSLEER. The CDR3, as DNA: TGCGCCAGCAGCCCCCACAGGGGGCTTGATGAAAAACTGTTTTTT. Amino acids: CASSPHRGLDEKLFF.

CDR3 loop: CASSIETVGNYGYTF. Here the CDR3 DNA reads TGTGCCAGTAGTATAGAAACAGTGGGTAACTATGGCTACACCTTC. V is TRBV19 and J is TRBJ1-2, with D unresolved. CDR3 size: 15 residues. The ends were cut back, 0 bases at V and 1 base at J, with 9 bases in the middle. Germline loops: CDR1 LNHDA, CDR2 SQIVND (reference sequence).

For the CDR3, the DNA is TGCGCCAGCAGCCAAGAACAGCCATACAGCACCGGGGAGCTGTTTTTT. This encodes CASSQEQPYSTGELFF. V usage is TRBV4-1 and J usage is TRBJ2-2; no clear D. This CDR3 region has 16 residues. V dropped 0 bases and J dropped 4 bases, with 12 bases sitting between them. Per the germline V gene, CDR1 is MGHRA and CDR2 is YSYEKL.

J is TRBJ2-5 and V is TRBV9; no definite D call. The CDR3 totals 13 residues. Germline V CDR1 and CDR2: SGDLS, YYNGEE. The V end was cut by 0 bases, the J end by 1 base, with 4 bases between. The CDR3 DNA reads TGTGCCAGCAGCGTAGGGCTCCAAGAGACCCAGTACTTC. It yields the protein CASSVGLQETQYF.

This chain connects TRBV4-1 to TRBJ1-2, with D possibly being TRBD1 (6 bases). Per germline, CDR1 MGHRA and CDR2 YSYEKL. The ends were cut back, 5 bases at V and 5 bases at J, with 18 bases in the middle. The CDR3 consists of 15 residues. CDR3 residues: CASSFGPGTSYGYTF. For the CDR3, the DNA is TGCGCCAGCAGCTTCGGCCCTGGGACAAGTTATGGCTACACCTTC.

V and J are TRBV29-1 and TRBJ2-1, with D possibly TRBD2 on 6 matching bases. This CDR3 is 13 amino acids long. Trimming left V 7 bases short and J 2 bases short, with 12 bases between. CDR1 and CDR2 from the germline V gene are SQVTM and ANQGSEA. CDR3 amino acids: CSARDSAYNEQFF. In DNA form, the CDR3 reads TGCAGCGCACGGGACTCTGCCTACAATGAGCAGTTCTTC.

The chain couples TRBV25-1 to TRBJ1-2; no definite D call. Trimming pared 2 bases from V and 4 bases from J, leaving 8 bases between. Germline CDR1 and CDR2: MGHDK and SYGVNS. The CDR3 runs 13 residues. The CDR3 region has the DNA TGTGCCAGCAGTGAAGTGGGAGTCTATGGCTACACCTTC. Translating gives CASSEVGVYGYTF.

The rearrangement links TRBV28 to TRBJ1-6, with 10 nucleotides matching TRBD1. Trimming took 2 bases from V and 7 from J; bases not matched to a gene: 2. Germline V gene sequence: CDR1 MDHEN, CDR2 SYDVKM. This CDR3 is built from 15 residues. The CDR3: CASSLGQGGNSPLHF. The CDR3 DNA reads as TGTGCCAGCAGTTTAGGACAGGGGGGCAATTCACCCCTCCACTTT.

The chain employs TRBV6-5 and TRBJ1-4; no clear D gene. The V end was cut by 4 bases, the J end by 4 bases, with 16 bases between. This CDR3 has 16 residues. Germline-derived CDR1 and CDR2 are MNHEY and SVGAGI. The CDR3 coding sequence is TGTGCCAGCAGTTTCCACCTAGGAGACTTTAATGAAAAACTGTTTTTT. This codes for CASSFHLGDFNEKLFF.

In nucleotides, the CDR3 is TGTGCCAGCAGCTTCGGGGGGCCGGGTGAGCAGTTCTTC. This translates into CASSFGGPGEQFF. The V gene is TRBV7-9, the J gene TRBJ2-1; possible D gene TRBD2, 7 bases. This CDR3 region has 13 residues. V lost 3 bases and J 9 bases, leaving 12 bases between the germline ends. Germline CDR1 reads SEHNR; CDR2 reads FQNEAQ (reference sequence).

This clone was seen just once. The J gene is TRBJ2-5, the V gene TRBV18; possibly TRBD1 for D (6 bases). Germline V CDR1 and CDR2: KGHSH, LQKENI. V was shortened by 3 bases and J by 5 bases, with 16 bases between the two germline ends. The CDR3 extends over 15 amino acids. In DNA, the CDR3 is TGTGCCAGCTCACCGATACAGGGCCCGGGGGAGACCCAGTACTTC. Protein sequence: CASSPIQGPGETQYF.

This chain uses TRBV10-2 with TRBJ1-2; D remains ambiguous. V lost 3 bases, J lost 10 bases, and 18 bases lay in between. CDR1 WSHSY and CDR2 SAAADI come from the germline V gene. The CDR3 sequence is 14 residues long. CDR3 amino acids: CASSDPPTAAHYTF. In DNA form, the CDR3 reads TGCGCCAGCAGTGACCCCCCGACCGCCGCTCACTACACCTTC.

This chain uses TRBV25-1 with TRBJ1-6; D remains unclear. CDR3 length equals 13 residues. In germline, CDR1 is MGHDK, CDR2 SYGVNS. V lost 7 bases to trimming and J lost 10 bases, with 14 bases between them. CDR3 bases: TGTGCCAGCAAACGTGGGCAGGAATCACCCCTCCACTTT. As protein: CASKRGQESPLHF.

The V gene is TRBV5-1, the J gene TRBJ2-5; 7 positions agree with TRBD1. V was pared by 2 bases and J by 5 bases, with 6 bases of the junction left unmatched. The CDR3 is 14 residues long. CDR1 and CDR2 from the germline V gene are SGHRS and YFSETQ. In nucleotides, the CDR3 is TGCGCCAGCAGCTTACGGGACAGTCAGGAGACCCAGTACTTC. The encoded protein is CASSLRDSQETQYF.

The chain is built from TRBV5-1 and TRBJ2-2; 7 bases align to TRBD1. From germline, CDR1 is SGHRS and CDR2 YFSETQ. This CDR3 comprises 14 residues. The V gene end was trimmed by 1 base and the J gene end by 3 bases; junction bases not matched to a gene: 0. CDR3 amino acids: CASSLTGDTGELFF. The CDR3 DNA reads TGCGCCAGCAGCTTGACAGGGGACACCGGGGAGCTGTTTTTT.

The CDR3 loop is CASSYIQGIQHF. The CDR3, as DNA: TGTGCCAGCAGTTACATACAGGGTATCCAGCATTTT. The J gene is TRBJ1-5, the V gene TRBV6-5, with a tentative D call TRBD1 (6 bases). Germline CDR1 MNHEY, CDR2 SVGAGI. V lost 2 bases and J 12 bases, leaving 11 bases between the germline ends. The length of the CDR3 is 12 residues.

The V gene is TRBV19, the J gene TRBJ1-1, with unresolved D. This CDR3 comprises 14 residues. V was cut by 2 bases and J by 0 bases, with 7 bases left in between. Germline CDR1 and CDR2: LNHDA and SQIVND (reference sequence). The CDR3 loop is CASSINLMNTEAFF. The CDR3 DNA reads TGTGCCAGTAGTATAAACCTCATGAACACTGAAGCTTTCTTT.

The J gene is TRBJ1-5, the V gene TRBV18; no clear D gene. The CDR3 sequence is 14 residues long. Trimming stripped 3 bases from V and 7 bases from J, with 13 bases between. Looked up from germline, CDR1 is KGHSH and CDR2 is LQKENI. The CDR3: CASSPPGFGQPQHF. The CDR3 DNA reads TGTGCCAGCTCACCTCCGGGGTTTGGGCAGCCCCAGCATTTT.

The chain is built from TRBV6-1 and TRBJ1-6; 9 bases agree with TRBD1. The CDR3 is 17 amino acids. Trimming removed 3 bases from V and 9 bases from J; junction bases left unmatched: 12. Germline V lookup: CDR1 MNHNS, CDR2 SASEGT. CDR3 DNA: TGTGCCAGCAGTGACGAGACAGGGGGAATAGTTCGTTCACCCCTCCACTTT. Translation: CASSDETGGIVRSPLHF.

V gene TRBV30 combines with J gene TRBJ1-1; D not resolved. This CDR3 has 11 amino acids. V was trimmed by 1 base and J by 11 bases, leaving 11 bases between them. The germline CDR1 and CDR2 sequences are GTSNPN and SVGIG (reference sequence). This CDR3 is CAWSEGGNAFF. The CDR3 DNA reads TGTGCCTGGAGTGAAGGAGGGAATGCTTTCTTT.

In this sample, this clone turned up once. The chain uses TRBV28 and TRBJ1-2, with D perhaps TRBD1 (5 bases). This CDR3 comprises 15 residues. Germline V gene sequence: CDR1 MDHEN, CDR2 SYDVKM. Trimming shortened V by 3 bases and J by 4 bases, and 15 bases separated the two germline ends. The CDR3 loop reads CASSFPRAGSYGYTF. The CDR3 DNA follows: TGTGCCAGCAGTTTCCCTCGGGCAGGGTCCTATGGCTACACCTTC.

The rearrangement uses TRBV5-6 and TRBJ1-4, with 7 bases that match TRBD1. The germline CDR1 and CDR2 sequences are SGHDT and YYEEEE. V gave up 4 bases and J gave up 0 bases; unmatched junction bases: 9. This CDR3 is built from 17 residues. The CDR3 sequence is CASSMVGTATTNEKLFF. CDR3 DNA sequence: TGTGCCAGCAGCATGGTAGGGACAGCCACAACTAATGAAAAACTGTTTTTT.

V usage is TRBV19 and J usage is TRBJ1-2, with D possibly TRBD1 on 6 matching bases. V was clipped by 6 bases and J by 2 bases, with 16 bases between them. This CDR3 region has 15 residues. The V gene's germline CDR1 is LNHDA and CDR2 SQIVND (reference sequence). In DNA form, the CDR3 reads TGTGCCAGTAGACCCGGCGCAGGGGAGAACTATGGCTACACCTTC. This codes for CASRPGAGENYGYTF.

Comments on this clone: The same CDR3 can be traced to other DNA sequences in this sample. The gene calls are TRBV14 and TRBJ2-3; maybe TRBD1 (5 bases). The CDR3 is made up of 16 amino acids. The germline V and J ends were trimmed by 4 bases and 0 bases, with 14 bases remaining between them. Germline CDR1 reads SGHDN; CDR2 reads FVKESK. DNA for the CDR3: TGTGCCAGCAGCCCCCGTGGACATCCTAGCACAGATACGCAGTATTTT. The encoded protein is CASSPRGHPSTDTQYF.

The chain uses TRBV28 and TRBJ1-1; D is perhaps TRBD1 (6 bases). This CDR3 region has 12 residues. CDR1 MDHEN and CDR2 SYDVKM come from the germline V gene. The germline V and J ends were trimmed by 6 bases and 11 bases, with 16 bases remaining between them. CDR3 DNA sequence: TGTGCCAGCAGACTCGGGGGGCGGAGGGCTTTCTTT. It encodes CASRLGGRRAFF.

The chain links TRBV6-1 to TRBJ2-7; D is ambiguous. Germline V gives CDR1 MNHNS, CDR2 SASEGT. The CDR3 is made up of 13 amino acids. Trimming left V 8 bases short and J 1 base short, with 12 bases between. The CDR3 region is CASAQSFSYEQYV. As DNA, the CDR3 is TGTGCCAGCGCGCAATCCTTTTCCTACGAGCAGTACGTC.

The chain has TRBV30 and TRBJ1-4; D gene unclear. Germline CDR1 GTSNPN, CDR2 SVGIG (reference sequence). This CDR3 region has 12 residues. V was shortened by 5 bases and J by 5 bases, with 9 bases between the two germline ends. The CDR3 bases are TGTGCCTGGGATAACGGGAATGAAAAACTGTTTTTT. It codes for CAWDNGNEKLFF. The full variable domain, in which reference TRBV30 and TRBJ1-4 provide the parts outside the CDR3, is SQTIHQWPATLVQPVGSPLSLECTVEGTSNPNLYWYRQAAGRGLQLLFYSVGIGQISSEVPQNLSASRPQDRQFILSSKKLLLSDSGFYLCAWDNGNEKLFFGSGTQLSVL.

The chain uses TRBV5-1 and TRBJ1-4; TRBD1 matches 8 bases. The V segment lost 0 bases and the J segment 5 bases; nucleotides outside the gene matches: 6. The V gene's germline CDR1 is SGHRS and CDR2 YFSETQ. CDR3 length equals 16 residues. The chain's CDR3 is CASSLAGTGGNEKLFF. The CDR3 nucleotides read TGCGCCAGCAGCTTGGCTGGGACAGGAGGAAATGAAAAACTGTTTTTT.

In this sample, this clone turned up a few times. CDR3 protein: CASSTAPGAYYEQYV. As DNA, the CDR3 is TGTGCCAGCAGTACGGCACCCGGAGCGTACTACGAGCAGTACGTC. The V and J genes are TRBV6-5 and TRBJ2-7, with D uncertain. Trimming cost V 5 bases and J 3 bases, with 17 bases left between them. The CDR3 consists of 15 residues. Germline-derived CDR1 and CDR2 are MNHEY and SVGAGI.

In nucleotides, the CDR3 is TGTGCCAGCAGCCCCCTCGCCGGGGAGCTGTTTTTT. This translates into CASSPLAGELFF. J is TRBJ2-2 and V is TRBV9, with D unclear. With 4 bases removed from V and 6 bases from J, the gap between germline ends came to 7 bases. This CDR3 comprises 12 residues. Germline-derived CDR1 and CDR2 are SGDLS and YYNGEE.